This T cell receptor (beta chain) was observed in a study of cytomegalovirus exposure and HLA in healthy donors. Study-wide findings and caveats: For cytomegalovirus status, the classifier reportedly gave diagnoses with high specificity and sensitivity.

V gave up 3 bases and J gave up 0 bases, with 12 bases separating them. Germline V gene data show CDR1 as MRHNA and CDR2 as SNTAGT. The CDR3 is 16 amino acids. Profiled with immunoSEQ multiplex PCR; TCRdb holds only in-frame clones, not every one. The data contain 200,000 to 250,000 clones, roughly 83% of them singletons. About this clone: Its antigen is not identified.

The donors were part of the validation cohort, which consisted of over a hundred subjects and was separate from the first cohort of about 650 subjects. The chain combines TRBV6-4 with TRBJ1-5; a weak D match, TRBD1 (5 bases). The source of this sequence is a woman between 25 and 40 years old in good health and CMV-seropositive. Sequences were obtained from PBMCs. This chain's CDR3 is CASSEWGDDSNQPQHF. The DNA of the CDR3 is TGTGCCAGCAGTGAATGGGGGGATGATAGCAATCAGCCCCAGCATTTT.